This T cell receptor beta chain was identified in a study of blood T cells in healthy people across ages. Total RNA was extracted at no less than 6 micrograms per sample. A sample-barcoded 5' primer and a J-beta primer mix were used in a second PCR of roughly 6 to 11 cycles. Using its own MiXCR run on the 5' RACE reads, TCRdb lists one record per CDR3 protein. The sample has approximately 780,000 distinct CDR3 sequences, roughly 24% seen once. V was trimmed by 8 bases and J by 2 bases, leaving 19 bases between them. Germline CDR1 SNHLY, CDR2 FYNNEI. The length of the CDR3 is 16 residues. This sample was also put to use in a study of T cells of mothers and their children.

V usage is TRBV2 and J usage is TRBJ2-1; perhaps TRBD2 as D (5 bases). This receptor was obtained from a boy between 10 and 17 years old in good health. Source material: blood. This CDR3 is CASGEKLREAYNEQFF. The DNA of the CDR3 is TGTGCCAGCGGCGAGAAGCTTCGGGAAGCCTACAATGAGCAGTTCTTC.